This T cell receptor (beta chain) was identified in a study of cytomegalovirus exposure and HLA in healthy donors. Across the study: The Caucasian-associated ancestry cluster contained roughly four fifths of the approximately 430 genotyped donors.

All the people who gave samples were healthy bone marrow donors. PCR amplification relied on 60 Vbeta primers (plus 13 Jbeta primers). This table comes from immunoSEQ multiplex PCR, and its TCRdb copy is limited to in-frame clones, with some not included. Of 150,000 to 200,000 clones listed, 65% to 90% are singletons. This CDR3 has 16 amino acids. Germline lookup yields CDR1 SGHTA and CDR2 FQGTGA. The V end lost 5 bases, the J end lost 0 bases, and 14 bases lay between the germline ends. The chain uses TRBV7-3 and TRBJ2-1; TRBD2 might be the D (5 bases). This clonotype was obtained from a girl between 2 and 10 years old in good health and CMV-seropositive. The material sequenced was PBMCs. CDR3 amino acids: CASSRRGSSSYNEQFF. In DNA, the CDR3 is TGTGCCAGCAGCCGACGAGGGAGTAGCTCCTACAATGAGCAGTTCTTC.